The clone carrying this T cell receptor (beta chain) has only a few counts. The entry originates in a study of cytomegalovirus exposure and HLA in healthy donors. CDR3 length: 16 residues. Per germline, CDR1 MNHNS and CDR2 SASEGT. V was trimmed by 4 bases and J by 8 bases, leaving 20 bases between them. Although they were nominally healthy when sampled, donors likely had unrecorded immune exposures. The PCR was carried out with 60 Vbeta primers and 13 Jbeta primers. Per the original methods: An analysis performed later counted about 80 million unique TCR beta chains (around 9.9 million of them shared). Sequencing was performed with immunoSEQ multiplex PCR; in TCRdb, only in-frame clones are kept and a portion is missing. Clone size and the V and J calls come from that table; the DNA yielded D and trimming. The top ten hold over 4% of the sample, which has about 140,000 clones, 80% seen once.

Input material: PBMCs. The origin of this receptor is a man aged 25 to 40 in good health. This chain joins TRBV6-1 and TRBJ1-4; no definite D call. This CDR3 is CASSVLQVDKLEKLFF. CDR3 nucleotide sequence: TGTGCCAGCAGTGTTTTGCAGGTTGATAAGTTGGAAAAACTGTTTTTT.